The present entry profiles one T cell receptor (beta chain) with its context. Antigen unknown. The CDR3 loop spans 13 amino acids. Germline V gives CDR1 KGHDR, CDR2 SFDVKD. Trimming pared 10 bases from V and 0 bases from J, leaving 9 bases between. These data originate in a study of breast tumors, draining lymph nodes, adjacent tissues. Study-level results: The data were judged consistent with most tumor T cells coming from lymph node and expanding in tumor.

Samples came from axillary lymph nodes draining the breast cancer. TCRdb redid the calling of the multiplex PCR reads with MiXCR, one entry per CDR3 protein. The data show nearly 200,000 distinct CDR3 sequences, roughly 29% seen once. The chain combines TRBV24-1 with TRBJ1-3, with D hard to call. Sequencing was carried out using axillary lymph node tissue. The sequence derives from a female donor with breast cancer. Some clones in this sample may be carry-over from other donors' samples. The DNA of the CDR3 is TGTGCCACAGGAACGGTCTCTGGAAACACCATATATTTT. Its translation is CATGTVSGNTIYF.